This T cell receptor beta chain comes out of a study of T cells expressing NK-cell markers. Study-wide context: Seven HCMV-seropositive donors and one seronegative donor made up the eight sequenced donors. The study's findings and limits: A few of the donors also had these clonotypes leading their CD3+CD56-NKG2C+ fraction. Dominant NKG2C+ clonotype frequencies of about 1.0-7.5% of CD8+ T cells were measured in about six donors.

TCRdb re-called the 5' RACE reads and catalogs CDR3 proteins one per entry, DNA excluded. Found here are some 300,000 distinct CDR3 sequences; the top ten clones hold around 0.37%. CDR3 length: 14 residues. Germline V gene data show CDR1 as SQVTM and CDR2 as ANQGSEA. Comments on this clonotype: Its target is not known.

The clonotype comes from a young man in good health. The sequencing sample was made of blood T cells: a sorted CD56 or NKG2C T cell subset, CD4+ or CD8+ T cells, or bulk PBMC T cells (not recorded which). The chain has TRBV29-1 and TRBJ1-5; the TCRdb D gene call, TRBD1, has no DNA to confirm it. The CDR3 protein is CSVVSGGVNQPQHF.